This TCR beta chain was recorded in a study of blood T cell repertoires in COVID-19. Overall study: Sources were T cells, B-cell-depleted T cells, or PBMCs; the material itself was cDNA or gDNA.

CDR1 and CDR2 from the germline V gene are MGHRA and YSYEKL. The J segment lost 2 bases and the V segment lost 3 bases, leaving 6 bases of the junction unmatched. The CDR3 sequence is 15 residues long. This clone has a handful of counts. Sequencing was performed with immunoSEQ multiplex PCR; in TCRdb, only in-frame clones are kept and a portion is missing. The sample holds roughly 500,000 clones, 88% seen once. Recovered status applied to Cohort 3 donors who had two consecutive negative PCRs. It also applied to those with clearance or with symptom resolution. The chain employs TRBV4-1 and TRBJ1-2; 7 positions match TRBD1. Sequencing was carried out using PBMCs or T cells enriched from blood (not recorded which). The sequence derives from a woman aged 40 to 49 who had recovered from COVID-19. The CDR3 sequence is CASSQAGTVNYGYTF. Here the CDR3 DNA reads TGCGCCAGCAGCCAGGCCGGGACAGTCAACTATGGCTACACCTTC.